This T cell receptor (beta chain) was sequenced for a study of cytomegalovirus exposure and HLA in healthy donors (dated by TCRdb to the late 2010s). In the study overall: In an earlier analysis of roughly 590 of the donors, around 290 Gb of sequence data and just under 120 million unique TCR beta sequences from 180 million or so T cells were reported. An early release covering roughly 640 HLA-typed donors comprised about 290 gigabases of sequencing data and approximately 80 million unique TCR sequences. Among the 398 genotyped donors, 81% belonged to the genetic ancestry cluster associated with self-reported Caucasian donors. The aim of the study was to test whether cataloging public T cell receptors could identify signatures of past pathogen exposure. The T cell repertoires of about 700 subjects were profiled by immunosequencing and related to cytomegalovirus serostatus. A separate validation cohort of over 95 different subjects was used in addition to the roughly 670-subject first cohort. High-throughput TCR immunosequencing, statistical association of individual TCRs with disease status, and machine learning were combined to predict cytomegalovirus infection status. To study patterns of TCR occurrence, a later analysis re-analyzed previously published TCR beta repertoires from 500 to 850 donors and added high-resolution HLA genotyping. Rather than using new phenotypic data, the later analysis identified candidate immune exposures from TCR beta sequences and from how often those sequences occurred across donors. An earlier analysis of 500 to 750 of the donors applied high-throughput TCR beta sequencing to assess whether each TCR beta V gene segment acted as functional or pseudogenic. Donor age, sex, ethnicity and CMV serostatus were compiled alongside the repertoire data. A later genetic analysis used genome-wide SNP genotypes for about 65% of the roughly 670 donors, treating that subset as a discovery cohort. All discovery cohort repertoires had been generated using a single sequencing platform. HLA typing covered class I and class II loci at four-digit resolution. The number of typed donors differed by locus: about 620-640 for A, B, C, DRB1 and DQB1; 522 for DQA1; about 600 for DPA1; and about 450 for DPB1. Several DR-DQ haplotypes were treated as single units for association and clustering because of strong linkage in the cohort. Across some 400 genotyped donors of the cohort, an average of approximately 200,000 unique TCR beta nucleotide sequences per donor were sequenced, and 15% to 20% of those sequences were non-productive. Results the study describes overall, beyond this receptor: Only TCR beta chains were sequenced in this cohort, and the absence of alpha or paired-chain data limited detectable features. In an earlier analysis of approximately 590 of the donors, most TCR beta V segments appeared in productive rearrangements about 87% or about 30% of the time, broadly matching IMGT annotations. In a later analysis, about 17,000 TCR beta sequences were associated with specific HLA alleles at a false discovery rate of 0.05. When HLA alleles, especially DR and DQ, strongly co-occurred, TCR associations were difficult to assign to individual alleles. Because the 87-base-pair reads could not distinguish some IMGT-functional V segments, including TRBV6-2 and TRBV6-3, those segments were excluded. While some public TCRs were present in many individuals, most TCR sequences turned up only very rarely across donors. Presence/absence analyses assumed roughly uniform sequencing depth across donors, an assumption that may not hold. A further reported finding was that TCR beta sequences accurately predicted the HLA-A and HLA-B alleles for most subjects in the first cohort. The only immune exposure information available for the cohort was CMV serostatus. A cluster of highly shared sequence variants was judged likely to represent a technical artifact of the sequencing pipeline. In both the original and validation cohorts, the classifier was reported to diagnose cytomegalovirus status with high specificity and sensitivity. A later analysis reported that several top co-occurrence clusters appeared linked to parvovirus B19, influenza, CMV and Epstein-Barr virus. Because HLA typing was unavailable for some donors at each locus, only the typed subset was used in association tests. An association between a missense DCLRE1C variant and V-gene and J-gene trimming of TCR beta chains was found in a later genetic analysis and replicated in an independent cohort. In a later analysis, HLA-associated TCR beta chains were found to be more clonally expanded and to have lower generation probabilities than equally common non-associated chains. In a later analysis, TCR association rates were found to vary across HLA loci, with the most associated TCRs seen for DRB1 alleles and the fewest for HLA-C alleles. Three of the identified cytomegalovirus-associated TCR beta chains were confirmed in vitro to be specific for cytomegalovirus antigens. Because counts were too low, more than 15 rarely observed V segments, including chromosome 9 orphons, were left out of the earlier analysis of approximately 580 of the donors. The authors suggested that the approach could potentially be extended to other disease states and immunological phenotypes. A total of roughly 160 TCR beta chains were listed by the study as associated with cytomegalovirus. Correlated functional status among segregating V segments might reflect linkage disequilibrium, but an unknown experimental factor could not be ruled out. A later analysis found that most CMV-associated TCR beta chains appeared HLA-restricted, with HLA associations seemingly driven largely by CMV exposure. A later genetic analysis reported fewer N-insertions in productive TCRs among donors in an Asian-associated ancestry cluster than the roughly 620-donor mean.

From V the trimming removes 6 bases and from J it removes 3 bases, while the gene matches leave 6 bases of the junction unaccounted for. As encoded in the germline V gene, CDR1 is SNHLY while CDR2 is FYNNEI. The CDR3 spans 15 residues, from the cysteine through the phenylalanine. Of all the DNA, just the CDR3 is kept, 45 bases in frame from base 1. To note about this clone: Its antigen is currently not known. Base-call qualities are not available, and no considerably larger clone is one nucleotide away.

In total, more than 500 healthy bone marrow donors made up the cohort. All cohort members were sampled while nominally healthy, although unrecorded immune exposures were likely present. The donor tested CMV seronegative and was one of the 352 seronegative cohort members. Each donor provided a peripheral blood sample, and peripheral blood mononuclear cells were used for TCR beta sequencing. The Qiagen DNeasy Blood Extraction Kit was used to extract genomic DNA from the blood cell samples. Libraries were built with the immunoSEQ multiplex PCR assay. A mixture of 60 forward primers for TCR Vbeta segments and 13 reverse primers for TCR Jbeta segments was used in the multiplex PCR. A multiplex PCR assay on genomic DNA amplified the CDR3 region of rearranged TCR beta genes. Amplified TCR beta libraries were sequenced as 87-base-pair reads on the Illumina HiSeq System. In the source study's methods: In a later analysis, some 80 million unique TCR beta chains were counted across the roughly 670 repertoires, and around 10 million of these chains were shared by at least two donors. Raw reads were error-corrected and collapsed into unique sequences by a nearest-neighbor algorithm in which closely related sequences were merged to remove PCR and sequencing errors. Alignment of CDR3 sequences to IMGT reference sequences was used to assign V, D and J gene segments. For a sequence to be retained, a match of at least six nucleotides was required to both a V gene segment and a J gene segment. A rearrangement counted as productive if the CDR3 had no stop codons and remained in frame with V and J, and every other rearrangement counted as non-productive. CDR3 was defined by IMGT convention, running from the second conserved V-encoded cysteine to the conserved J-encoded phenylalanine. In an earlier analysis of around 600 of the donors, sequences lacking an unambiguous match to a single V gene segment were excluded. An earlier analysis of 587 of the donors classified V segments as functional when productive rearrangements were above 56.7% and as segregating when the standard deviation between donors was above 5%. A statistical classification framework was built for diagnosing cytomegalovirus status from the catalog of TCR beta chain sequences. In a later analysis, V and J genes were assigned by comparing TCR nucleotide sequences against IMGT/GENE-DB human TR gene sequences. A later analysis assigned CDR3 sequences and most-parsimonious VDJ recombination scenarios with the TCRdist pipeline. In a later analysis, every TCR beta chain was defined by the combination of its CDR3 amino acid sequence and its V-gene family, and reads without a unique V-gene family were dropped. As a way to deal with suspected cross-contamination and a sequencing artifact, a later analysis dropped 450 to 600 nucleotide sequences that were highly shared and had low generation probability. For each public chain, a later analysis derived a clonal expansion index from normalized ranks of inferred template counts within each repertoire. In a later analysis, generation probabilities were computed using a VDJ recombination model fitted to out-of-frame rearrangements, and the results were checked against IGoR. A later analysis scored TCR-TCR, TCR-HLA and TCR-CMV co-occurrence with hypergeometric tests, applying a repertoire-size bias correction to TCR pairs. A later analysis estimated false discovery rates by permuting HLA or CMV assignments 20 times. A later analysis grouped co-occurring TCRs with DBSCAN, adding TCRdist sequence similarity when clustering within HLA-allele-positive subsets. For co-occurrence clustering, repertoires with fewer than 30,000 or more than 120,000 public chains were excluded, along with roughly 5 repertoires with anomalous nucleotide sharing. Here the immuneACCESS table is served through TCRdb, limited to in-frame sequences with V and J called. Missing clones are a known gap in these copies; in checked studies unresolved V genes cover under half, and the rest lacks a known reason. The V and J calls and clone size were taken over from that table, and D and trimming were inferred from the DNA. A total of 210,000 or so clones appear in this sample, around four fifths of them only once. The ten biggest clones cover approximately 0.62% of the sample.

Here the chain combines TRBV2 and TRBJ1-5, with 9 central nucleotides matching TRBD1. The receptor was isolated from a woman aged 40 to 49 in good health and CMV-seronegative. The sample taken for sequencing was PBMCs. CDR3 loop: CASREQGAFNQPQHF. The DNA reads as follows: TGTGCCAGCAGGGAACAGGGGGCATTCAATCAGCCCCAGCATTTT.